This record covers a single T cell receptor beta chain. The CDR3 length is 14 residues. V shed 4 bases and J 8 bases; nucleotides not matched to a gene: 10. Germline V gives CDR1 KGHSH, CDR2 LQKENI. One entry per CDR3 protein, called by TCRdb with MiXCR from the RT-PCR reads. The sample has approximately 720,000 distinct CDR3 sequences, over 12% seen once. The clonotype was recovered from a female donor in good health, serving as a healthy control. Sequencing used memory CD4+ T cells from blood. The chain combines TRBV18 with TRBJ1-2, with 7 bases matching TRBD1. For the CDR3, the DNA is TGTGCCAGCTCACGGGACAGACAGGGTGGAGGCTACACCTTC. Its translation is CASSRDRQGGGYTF. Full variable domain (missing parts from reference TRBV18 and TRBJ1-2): NAGVMQNPRHLVRRRGQEARLRCSPMKGHSHVYWYRQLPEEGLKFMVYLQKENIIDESGMPKERFSAEFPKEGPSILRIQQVVRGDSAAYFCASSRDRQGGGYTFGSGTRLTVV.